This T cell receptor beta chain came from a study of blood T cell repertoires in COVID-19. J gave up 8 bases and V 1 base, and 6 bases lay outside the gene matches. The germline V gene encodes CDR1 MGHRA and CDR2 YSYEKL. The CDR3 is made up of 16 amino acids. Assay: immunoSEQ multiplex PCR; the TCRdb copy retains only in-frame clones and omits some. The sample contains 310,000 or so clones, around 90% of which appear only once. Participants' reported clinical history set cohort assignment. This sequence originates from a young woman with acute COVID-19. Sample: PBMCs or T cells enriched from blood (not recorded which). This chain joins TRBV4-1 and TRBJ2-2; 11 positions agree with TRBD2. CDR3 nucleotide sequence: TGCGCCAGCAGCCAAGTTACTAGCGGGAGTTCGGGGGAGCTGTTTTTT. Encoded protein: CASSQVTSGSSGELFF.